The sequence of this TCR beta chain was determined in a study of blood T cells in healthy people across ages. The study's findings and limits: It was held that diversity estimates obtained from one million T cells represented underestimates. A roughly linear fall in TCR beta diversity per million T cells was seen with increasing age. Aged donors had fewer naive CD4+ cells and lower diversity than long-lived donors. The study could not conclusively compare naive and antigen-experienced cells, given its unsorted PBMCs.

Alongside a J-beta primer mix, a sample-barcoded 5' primer served in a second PCR lasting 7 to 11 cycles. TCRdb redid the calling of the 5' RACE reads with MiXCR, one entry per CDR3 protein. The sample includes approximately 780,000 distinct CDR3 sequences, about 26% of them seen just once. CDR3 size: 14 residues. CDR1 is SNHLY, CDR2 FYNNEI, per germline. V was trimmed by 8 bases and J by 0 bases, leaving 11 bases between them. Worth noting for this clonotype: Antigen unknown.

These records were also assigned to another study, of T cells of mothers and their children.

The material sequenced was blood. J is TRBJ2-1 and V is TRBV2; unclear D gene. The clonotype was recovered from a boy aged 5-17 years in good health. CDR3 protein: CASAFAVSYNEQFF. CDR3 sequence (DNA): TGTGCCAGCGCTTTTGCGGTCTCCTACAATGAGCAGTTCTTC.